Each of the 25 T cell receptor beta chains below was sequenced from the same sample in a study of blood T cell repertoires in COVID-19. Here immunoSEQ multiplex PCR was the method, and the copy in TCRdb shows in-frame clones only, minus some. The table shows around 150,000 clones, with roughly 80% occurring only once. Sample: peripheral blood. The receptor source for this set is a man between 60 and 75 years old with acute or convalescent COVID-19.

The chain carries TRBV5-1 and TRBJ2-5, with no clear D. This CDR3 contains 14 residues. Germline CDR1 is SGHRS and CDR2 is YFSETQ. Trimming pared 7 bases from V and 2 bases from J, leaving 15 bases between. Here the CDR3 reads CASRLRQAQETQYF. CDR3 coding DNA: TGCGCCAGCCGTCTCCGGCAGGCACAAGAGACCCAGTACTTC.

The chain links TRBV7-6 to TRBJ1-1; TRBD1 agrees at 7 bases. V dropped 0 bases and J dropped 6; count of bases not matched to a gene: 1. The CDR3 runs to 13 residues. Looked up from germline, CDR1 is SGHVS and CDR2 is FNYEAQ. In DNA form, the CDR3 reads TGTGCCAGCAGCTTAGCGCAGGGGGCTGAAGCTTTCTTT. Translated, it gives CASSLAQGAEAFF.

This clone has only one observation. J is TRBJ2-3 and V is TRBV13; 13 nucleotides align to TRBD2. CDR1 and CDR2 from the germline V gene are PRHDT and FYEKMQ (reference sequence). This CDR3 has 15 residues. Trimming removed 6 bases from V and 4 bases from J; junction bases left unmatched: 4. CDR3 sequence reads: CASSRTSGGPDTQYF. CDR3 bases: TGTGCCAGCAGTCGGACTAGCGGGGGACCAGATACGCAGTATTTT.

The chain has TRBV9 and TRBJ2-1, with TRBD1 matching over 8 bases. This CDR3 has 15 amino acids. The V gene's germline CDR1 is SGDLS and CDR2 YYNGEE. J was trimmed by 8 bases and V by 4 bases; bases with no gene match: 11. CDR3 bases: TGTGCCAGCAGCCCACTCAGGACAGGGATCCATGAGCAGTTCTTC. Residues: CASSPLRTGIHEQFF.

The V call is TRBV30, the J call TRBJ1-2; 10 positions match TRBD1. Germline V gene sequence: CDR1 GTSNPN, CDR2 SVGIG (reference sequence). V lost 3 bases to trimming and J lost 8 bases; unmatched junction nucleotides: 9. CDR3 length equals 14 residues. The DNA of the CDR3 is TGTGCCTGGAGGAGCCGGGACAGGGGACGGGGCTACACCTTC. Amino acids: CAWRSRDRGRGYTF.

The chain carries TRBV6-1 and TRBJ2-1; 15 nucleotides match TRBD2. Trimming took 4 bases from V and 5 from J; bases not matched to a gene: 6. Germline V CDR1 and CDR2: MNHNS, SASEGT. CDR3 size: 17 residues. CDR3 nucleotides: TGTGCCAGCAGTGGGACTAGCGGGGGGGCCTGGAACAATGAGCAGTTCTTC. Translation gives CASSGTSGGAWNNEQFF.

This clone was recorded once. The chain uses TRBV6-2 or TRBV6-3 and TRBJ2-1; TRBD1 is a possible D gene (5 bases). CDR1 is MNHEY and CDR2 is SVGEGT in the germline V gene. The CDR3 spans 15 residues. The germline V and J ends were trimmed by 2 bases and 10 bases, with 18 bases remaining between them. The CDR3 here is CASSYDPDIGVEQFF. In DNA, the CDR3 is TGTGCCAGCAGTTACGATCCTGACATAGGGGTGGAGCAGTTCTTC.

The genes are TRBV30 and TRBJ2-2; 9 bases are shared with TRBD1. The CDR3 extends over 15 amino acids. Looked up from germline, CDR1 is GTSNPN and CDR2 is SVGIG (reference sequence). The trim removed 8 bases at V and 2 bases at J, leaving 9 bases unmatched. In DNA, the CDR3 is TGTGCCGGCGGCCGGGACAGGGACAACACCGGGGAGCTGTTTTTT. Translated, it gives CAGGRDRDNTGELFF.

On this clone: At one boundary the junction diverges from the germline segment, which might be a read error. This chain joins TRBV7-7 and TRBJ2-5; TRBD2 agrees at 12 bases. There are 17 residues in the CDR3. In germline, CDR1 is SSHAT, CDR2 FNYEAQ (reference sequence). In DNA form, the CDR3 reads TGTGCTAGCAGCCCAGCCCCTAGCGGGGGGGCAGGAGAGACCCAGTACTTC. This gives the protein CASSPAPSGGAGETQYF.

The V and J genes are TRBV4-3 and TRBJ2-1; D possibly corresponds to TRBD2 (6 bases). Trimming took 3 bases from V and 4 from J, leaving 10 bases between them. The V gene's germline CDR1 is LGHNA and CDR2 YSLEER. The CDR3 runs to 14 residues. This CDR3 is CASSQPGEYNEQFF. The CDR3 coding sequence is TGCGCCAGCAGCCAGCCGGGGGAGTACAATGAGCAGTTCTTC.

J is TRBJ1-2 and V is TRBV6-5; no reliable D call. From germline, CDR1 is MNHEY and CDR2 SVGAGI. Trimming removed 5 bases from V and 2 bases from J, with 9 bases in between. CDR3 length: 13 residues. DNA of the CDR3: TGTGCCAGCAGTCAAAACCTAAACTATGGCTACACCTTC. It codes for CASSQNLNYGYTF.

This chain uses TRBV30 with TRBJ2-3, with D perhaps matching TRBD2 (5 bases). CDR3 size: 14 residues. The germline V and J ends were trimmed by 3 bases and 1 base, with 11 bases remaining between them. Per the germline V gene, CDR1 is GTSNPN and CDR2 is SVGIG (reference sequence). CDR3 nucleotides: TGTGCCTGGAGCCCGGGGAGCGGCACAGATACGCAGTATTTT. It translates to CAWSPGSGTDTQYF.

The genes are TRBV5-1 and TRBJ2-3; D remains unclear. Per germline, CDR1 SGHRS and CDR2 YFSETQ. V shed 0 bases and J shed 2 bases, with 7 bases lying between them. The CDR3 has 14 amino acids. CDR3 in amino acids: CASSLELITDTQYF. In nucleotides, the CDR3 is TGCGCCAGCAGCTTGGAACTTATCACAGATACGCAGTATTTT.

This sequence joins TRBV5-1 and TRBJ2-7, with a weak D call TRBD2 (5 bases). Trimming stripped 1 base from V and 1 base from J, with 18 bases between. Per the germline V gene, CDR1 is SGHRS and CDR2 is YFSETQ. There are 17 residues in the CDR3. The CDR3 DNA follows: TGCGCCAGCAGCTTGCGGAGCGGAGGCGGCTCTTCCTACGAGCAGTACTTC. Translating gives CASSLRSGGGSSYEQYF.

The rearrangement links TRBV27 to TRBJ1-1, with 8 bases aligning to TRBD1. This CDR3 contains 17 residues. CDR1 MNHEY and CDR2 SMNVEV come from the germline V gene (reference sequence). The V and J ends lost 4 bases and 3 bases, in that order; junction bases with no gene match: 13. In DNA, the CDR3 is TGTGCCAGCAGTTCACCAGCCCGGACAGGGTATTACACTGAAGCTTTCTTT. Protein: CASSSPARTGYYTEAFF.

The gene calls are TRBV5-8 and TRBJ2-7, with 8 bases that match TRBD1. From germline, CDR1 is SGHTS and CDR2 YDEGEE. The CDR3 totals 14 residues. The ends lost 0 bases at V and 5 bases at J; junction bases unmatched: 4. The CDR3 DNA sequence: TGTGCCAGCAGCTTGGACAGGGGGATGGACGAGCAGTACTTC. Its protein product is CASSLDRGMDEQYF. Looking up the rest from reference TRBV5-8 and TRBJ2-7 gives the full variable domain: EAGVTQSPTHLIKTRGQQATLRCSPISGHTSVYWYQQALGLGLQFLLWYDEGEERNRGNFPPRFSGRQFPNYSSELNVNALELEDSALYLCASSLDRGMDEQYFGPGTRLTVT.

J is TRBJ1-2 and V is TRBV27, with a tentative D call TRBD1 (5 bases). This CDR3 has 17 amino acids. Germline lookup yields CDR1 MNHEY and CDR2 SMNVEV (reference sequence). V lost 2 bases and J lost 8, with 24 bases in between. The CDR3 sequence: CASSLQSMAGLSQGYTF. For the CDR3, the DNA is TGTGCCAGCAGTTTACAGTCAATGGCAGGGTTGTCTCAAGGCTACACCTTC.

This chain links TRBV18 with TRBJ1-2; TRBD1 aligns across 7 bases. Trimming at V came to 3 bases and at J to 4 bases, leaving 11 bases not matched to a gene. The CDR3 has 16 amino acids. CDR1 KGHSH and CDR2 LQKENI come from the germline V gene. CDR3 in DNA: TGTGCCAGCTCACCCGCTGGTATGACAGGGTCCTATGGCTACACCTTC. Its protein is CASSPAGMTGSYGYTF.

This clone was observed a single time. The chain recombines TRBV11-2 with TRBJ2-2, with 8 bases matching TRBD1. CDR3 size: 15 residues. Germline V lookup: CDR1 SGHAT, CDR2 FQNNGV. Unmatched junction bases numbered 6, after V lost 5 bases and J lost 4 bases. Here the CDR3 DNA reads TGTGCCAGCAGCCCGGACAGGGTCAGCACCGGGGAGCTGTTTTTT. Amino acid sequence: CASSPDRVSTGELFF.

This clone has only a few counts. This chain's CDR3 is CASSFGQFNSPLHF. CDR3 nucleotides: TGTGCCAGCAGCTTCGGACAGTTTAATTCACCCCTCCACTTT. The J gene is TRBJ1-6, the V gene TRBV5-8, with D possibly matching TRBD1 (6 bases). Between the trimmed V and J ends, which lost 2 bases and 6 bases, there was a span of 9 bases. The germline CDR1 and CDR2 sequences are SGHTS and YDEGEE. The CDR3 totals 14 residues.

V and J are TRBV7-9 and TRBJ2-4; no definite D call. Trimming took off 2 bases at V and 0 bases at J, with 5 bases between the two ends. Germline CDR1 reads SEHNR; CDR2 reads FQNEAQ (reference sequence). The CDR3 contains 14 residues. The CDR3 nucleotides read TGTGCCAGCAGCTTACCCTTAGCCAAAAACATTCAGTACTTC. This gives the protein CASSLPLAKNIQYF.

This chain uses TRBV7-8 with TRBJ1-5; D is unclear. Germline loops: CDR1 SGHVS, CDR2 FQNEAQ. CDR3 length: 16 amino acids. With 2 bases removed from V and 1 base from J, the gap between germline ends came to 12 bases. Here the CDR3 reads CASSLHPPGSNQPQHF. The CDR3 bases are TGTGCCAGCAGCTTACACCCCCCGGGGAGCAATCAGCCCCAGCATTTT.

This clone was seen a single time. This rearrangement joins TRBV5-4 to TRBJ2-5, with D perhaps TRBD1 (6 bases). In germline, CDR1 is SGHNT, CDR2 YYREEE (reference sequence). There are 13 residues in the CDR3. The V gene lost 0 bases and the J gene lost 5 bases, with 8 bases spanning the gap. The CDR3 loop reads CASSLDRAETQYF. CDR3 coding DNA: TGTGCCAGCAGCTTGGACAGGGCGGAGACCCAGTACTTC.

In DNA, the CDR3 is TGTGCCACCAGTGATTTCGGCAGGGACTATGGCTACACCTTC. Protein: CATSDFGRDYGYTF. The chain couples TRBV24-1 to TRBJ1-2, with D maybe TRBD1 (5 bases). Per germline, CDR1 KGHDR and CDR2 SFDVKD. This CDR3 has 14 residues. Trimming shortened V by 1 base and J by 3 bases, and 8 bases separated the two germline ends.

V is TRBV6-2 or TRBV6-3 and J is TRBJ1-1; 8 nucleotides agree with TRBD1. The CDR3 is 14 amino acids. Trimming cost V 6 bases and J 2 bases; bases outside gene matches: 5. CDR1 MNHEY and CDR2 SVGEGT come from the germline V gene. This chain's CDR3 is CASSFGQGNTEAFF. In DNA, the CDR3 is TGTGCCAGCAGCTTTGGACAGGGTAACACTGAAGCTTTCTTT.